This TCR beta chain was profiled in a study of neoadjuvant anti-PD-1 for oral cavity cancer. Survey sequencing of tumors mostly used 4.5 to 6 ug DNA, two replicates. Libraries were prepared by immunoSEQ multiplex PCR; TCRdb keeps only in-frame clonotypes and omits some of them. The sample records under 2,500 clones, 45% to 65% being singletons. The time point denotes: after neoadjuvant nivolumab, at surgical resection. Stage II-IVA oral cavity squamous cell carcinoma was new and untreated by systemic or radiation therapy. Patients had HPV-negative, locally advanced oral cavity squamous cell carcinoma. V was cut by 0 bases and J by 2 bases, with 13 bases left in between. CDR1 is SEHNR and CDR2 is FQNEAQ in the germline V gene (reference sequence). This CDR3 spans 16 amino acids. This clone occurred a few times.

This TCR derives from a person aged 40 to 85 with oral cavity squamous cell carcinoma. The source was tumor tissue, collected after nivolumab (anti-PD-1) treatment. The J gene is TRBJ2-5, the V gene TRBV7-9; D not resolved. The DNA for the CDR3 is TGTGCCAGCAGCTTAGCAGGTACTATGGGTCAAGAGACCCAGTACTTC. As protein: CASSLAGTMGQETQYF.